This TCR beta chain is from a study of T cell repertoires in cytomegalovirus infection. TCRdb independently ran MiXCR on the reads; one entry per CDR3 protein. The table has 80,000 or so distinct CDR3 sequences, around 42% seen once; the top ten hold 93%. Germline assignment: CDR1 SGHRS and CDR2 YFSETQ. V lost 1 base and J lost 8, with 18 bases in between. The CDR3 sequence is 15 residues long. With respect to this clonotype: Its antigen is not identified.

Sample: CD8+ T cells from cultured PBMCs, taken from culture after CMV antigen stimulation. The clonotype comes from a human donor in good health (CMV status not recorded). Some clones in this sample may be carry-over from other donors' samples. The chain carries TRBV5-1 and TRBJ1-2; D uncertain. The CDR3 nucleotides are TGCGCCAGCAGCTTGTCGCCCGGCACTACGGGGGGCTACACCTTC. Its protein product is CASSLSPGTTGGYTF.